The clone carrying this T cell receptor (beta chain) was observed a handful of times. No antigen is known for it. The sample originates from a study of T-cell memory formation after mild COVID-19. Per the germline V gene, CDR1 is MNHEY and CDR2 is SMNVEV (reference sequence). The CDR3 is 17 amino acids. Between the trimmed V and J ends, which lost 1 base and 0 bases, there was a span of 15 bases. TCRdb reprocessed the 5' RACE reads via MiXCR and lists one record per CDR3 protein. The table records 65,000 to 90,000 distinct CDR3 sequences, 9.5% to 15% of them present only once. Broader study findings: Contracting clones from day 15 to 85 had balanced CD4/CD8; later expanders favoured CD4+. Specificity for SARS-CoV-2 was not confirmed among the second-wave clones peaking on day 37. Prior to infection, memory already included some responding clones, suggesting cross-reactive memory joined.

This chain joins TRBV27 and TRBJ1-1; the D gene is possibly TRBD1 (5 bases). This clonotype originated in a man between 18 and 29 years old who had mild COVID-19 (a few samples of this study predate the infection). Cell type and time point are not known. The sequencing input was PBMCs or a T cell subset sorted from them (not recorded which). The CDR3 DNA sequence: TGTGCCAGCAGTTTATTCCGGGGACCAATGATGAACACTGAAGCTTTCTTT. It codes for CASSLFRGPMMNTEAFF.